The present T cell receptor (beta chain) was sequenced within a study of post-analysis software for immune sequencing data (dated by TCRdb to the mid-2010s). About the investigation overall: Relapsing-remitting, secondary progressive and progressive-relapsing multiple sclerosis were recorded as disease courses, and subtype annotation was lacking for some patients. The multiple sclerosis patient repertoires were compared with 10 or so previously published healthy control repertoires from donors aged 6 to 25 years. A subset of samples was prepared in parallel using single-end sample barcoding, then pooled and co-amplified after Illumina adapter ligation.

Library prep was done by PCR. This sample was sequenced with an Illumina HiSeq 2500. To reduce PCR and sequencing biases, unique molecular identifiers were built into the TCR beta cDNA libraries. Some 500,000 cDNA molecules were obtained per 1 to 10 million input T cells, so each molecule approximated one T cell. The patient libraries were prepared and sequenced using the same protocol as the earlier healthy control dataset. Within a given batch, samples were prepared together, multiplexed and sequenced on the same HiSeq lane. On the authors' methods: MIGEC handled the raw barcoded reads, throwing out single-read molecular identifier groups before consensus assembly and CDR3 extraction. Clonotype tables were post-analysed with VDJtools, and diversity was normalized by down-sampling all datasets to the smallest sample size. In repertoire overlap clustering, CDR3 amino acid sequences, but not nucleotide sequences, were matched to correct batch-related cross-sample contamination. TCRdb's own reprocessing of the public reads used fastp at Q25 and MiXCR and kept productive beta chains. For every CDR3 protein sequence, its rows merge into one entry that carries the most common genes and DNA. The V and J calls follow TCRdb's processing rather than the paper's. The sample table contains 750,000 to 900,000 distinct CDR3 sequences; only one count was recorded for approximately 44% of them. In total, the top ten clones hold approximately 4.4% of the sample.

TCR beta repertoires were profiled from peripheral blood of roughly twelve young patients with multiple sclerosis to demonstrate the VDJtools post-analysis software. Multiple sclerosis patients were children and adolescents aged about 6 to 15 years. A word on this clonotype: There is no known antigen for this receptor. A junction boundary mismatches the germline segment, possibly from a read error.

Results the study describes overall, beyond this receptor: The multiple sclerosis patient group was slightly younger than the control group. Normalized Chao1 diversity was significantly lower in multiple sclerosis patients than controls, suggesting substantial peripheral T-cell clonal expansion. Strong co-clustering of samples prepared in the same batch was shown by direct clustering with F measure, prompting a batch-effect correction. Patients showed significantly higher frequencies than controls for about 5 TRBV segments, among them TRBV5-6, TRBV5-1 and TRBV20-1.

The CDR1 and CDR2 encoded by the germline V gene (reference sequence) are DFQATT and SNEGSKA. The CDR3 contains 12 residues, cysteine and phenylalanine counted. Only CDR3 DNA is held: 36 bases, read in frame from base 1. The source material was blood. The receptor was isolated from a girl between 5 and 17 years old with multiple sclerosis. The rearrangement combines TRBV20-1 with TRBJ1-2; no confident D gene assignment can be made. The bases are TGCAGGGCTAGAGCCAGGTTTGAGGGCTACACCTTC. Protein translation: CRARARFEGYTF.